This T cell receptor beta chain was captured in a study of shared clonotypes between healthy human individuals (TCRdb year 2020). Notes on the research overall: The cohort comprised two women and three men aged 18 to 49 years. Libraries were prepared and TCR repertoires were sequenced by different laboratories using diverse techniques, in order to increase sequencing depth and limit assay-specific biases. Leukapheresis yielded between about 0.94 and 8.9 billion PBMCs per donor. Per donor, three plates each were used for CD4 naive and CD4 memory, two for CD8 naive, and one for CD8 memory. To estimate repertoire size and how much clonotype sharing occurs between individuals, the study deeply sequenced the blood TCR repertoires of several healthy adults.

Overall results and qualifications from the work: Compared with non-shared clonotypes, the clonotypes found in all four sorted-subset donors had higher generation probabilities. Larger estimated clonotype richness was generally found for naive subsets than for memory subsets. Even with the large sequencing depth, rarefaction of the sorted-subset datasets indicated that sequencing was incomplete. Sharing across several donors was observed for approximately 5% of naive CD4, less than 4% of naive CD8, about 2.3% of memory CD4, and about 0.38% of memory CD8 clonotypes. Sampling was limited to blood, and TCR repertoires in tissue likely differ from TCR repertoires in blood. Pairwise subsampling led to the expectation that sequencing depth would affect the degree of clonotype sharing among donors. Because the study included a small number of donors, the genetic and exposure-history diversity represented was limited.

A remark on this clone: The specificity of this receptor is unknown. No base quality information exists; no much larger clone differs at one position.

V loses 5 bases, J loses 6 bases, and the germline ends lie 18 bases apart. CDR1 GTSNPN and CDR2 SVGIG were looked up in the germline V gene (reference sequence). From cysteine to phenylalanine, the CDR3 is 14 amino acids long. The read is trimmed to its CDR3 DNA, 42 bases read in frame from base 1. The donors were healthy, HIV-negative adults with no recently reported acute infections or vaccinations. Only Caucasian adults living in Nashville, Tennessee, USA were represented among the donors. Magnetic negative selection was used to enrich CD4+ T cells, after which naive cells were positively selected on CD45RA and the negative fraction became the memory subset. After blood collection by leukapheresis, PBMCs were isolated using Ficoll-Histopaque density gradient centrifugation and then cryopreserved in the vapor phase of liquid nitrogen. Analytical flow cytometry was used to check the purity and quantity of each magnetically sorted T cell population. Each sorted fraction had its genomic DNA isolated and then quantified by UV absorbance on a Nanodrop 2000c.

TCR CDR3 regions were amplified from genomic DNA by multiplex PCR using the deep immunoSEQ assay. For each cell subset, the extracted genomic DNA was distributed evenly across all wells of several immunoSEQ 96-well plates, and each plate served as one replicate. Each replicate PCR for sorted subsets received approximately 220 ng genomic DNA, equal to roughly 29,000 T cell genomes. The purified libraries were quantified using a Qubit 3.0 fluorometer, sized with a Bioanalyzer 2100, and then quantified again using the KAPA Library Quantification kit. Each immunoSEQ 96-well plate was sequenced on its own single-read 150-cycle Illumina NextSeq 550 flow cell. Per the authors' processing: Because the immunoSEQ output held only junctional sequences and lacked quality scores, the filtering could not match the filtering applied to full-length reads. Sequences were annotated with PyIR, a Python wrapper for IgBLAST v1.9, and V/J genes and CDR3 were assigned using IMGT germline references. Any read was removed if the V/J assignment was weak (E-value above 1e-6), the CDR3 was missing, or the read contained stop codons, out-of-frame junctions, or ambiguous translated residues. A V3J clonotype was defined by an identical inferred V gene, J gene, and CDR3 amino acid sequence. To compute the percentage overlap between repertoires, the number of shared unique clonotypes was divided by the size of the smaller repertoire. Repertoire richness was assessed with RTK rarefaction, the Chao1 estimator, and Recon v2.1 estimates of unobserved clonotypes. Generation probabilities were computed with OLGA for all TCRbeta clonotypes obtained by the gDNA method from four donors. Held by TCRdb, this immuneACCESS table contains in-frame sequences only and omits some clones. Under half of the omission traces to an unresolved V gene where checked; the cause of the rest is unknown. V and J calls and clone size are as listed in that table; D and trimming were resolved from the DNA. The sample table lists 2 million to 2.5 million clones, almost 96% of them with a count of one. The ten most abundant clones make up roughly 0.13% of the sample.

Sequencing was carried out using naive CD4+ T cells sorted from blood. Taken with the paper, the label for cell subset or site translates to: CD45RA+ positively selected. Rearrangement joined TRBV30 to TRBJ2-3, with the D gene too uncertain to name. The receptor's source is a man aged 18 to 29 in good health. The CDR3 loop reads CAWGGPSIPDTQYF. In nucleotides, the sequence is TGTGCCTGGGGCGGACCTAGTATTCCTGATACGCAGTATTTT. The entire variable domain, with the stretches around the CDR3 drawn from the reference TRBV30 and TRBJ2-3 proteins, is SQTIHQWPATLVQPVGSPLSLECTVEGTSNPNLYWYRQAAGRGLQLLFYSVGIGQISSEVPQNLSASRPQDRQFILSSKKLLLSDSGFYLCAWGGPSIPDTQYFGPGTRLTVL.